The source of this TCR beta chain is a study of T cells in localized non-small cell lung cancer. Regarding the study as a whole: Heterogeneity stays possible, as sequencing covered only one tumor region. A median around 55 of the top 100 tumor clones appeared in adjacent lung. A higher density of T cells in blood coincided with extended overall survival.

Produced via immunoSEQ multiplex PCR; TCRdb's table is partial and in-frame only. This sample has more than 100,000 clones, with more than 70% found just once. As concerns this clone: What it recognizes is unknown.

V lost 4 bases to trimming and J lost 1 base; unmatched junction nucleotides: 8. This CDR3 is built from 16 residues. CDR1 is SGHDT and CDR2 is YYEEEE in the germline V gene. The chain has TRBV5-6 and TRBJ2-1; TRBD2 agrees at 7 bases. Sample: peripheral blood, taken before any cancer treatment. This sequence originates from a female donor older than 55 with stage I lung adenocarcinoma. In DNA form, the CDR3 reads TGTGCCAGCAGCCCCCAAGCGGGGCTATCCTACAATGAGCAGTTCTTC. Translation gives CASSPQAGLSYNEQFF.